This T cell receptor beta chain came from a study of cytomegalovirus exposure and HLA in healthy donors. Overall study findings and caveats: TRBV6-2, TRBV6-3 and some other V segments were unresolvable in 87-base-pair reads. Reports state that TCR beta sequences accurately predicted most subjects' HLA-A and HLA-B alleles.

The PCR contained 60 Vbeta and 13 Jbeta primers. The repertoire was sequenced with immunoSEQ multiplex PCR; TCRdb's copy has only in-frame clones and lacks some. Of approximately 150,000 clones in the sample, 60% to 80% were seen once. Trimming cost V 1 base and J 8 bases, with 10 bases left between them. The CDR3 sequence is 13 residues long. Germline values: CDR1 SGHDT, CDR2 YYEEEE. Concerning this clone itself: Its antigen is currently unknown.

This receptor was obtained from a man aged 18 to 35 in good health and CMV-seropositive. The sample comprised PBMCs. The gene calls are TRBV5-6 and TRBJ2-1; D not resolved. CDR3 protein: CASSLFGQDEQFF. CDR3 sequence (DNA): TGTGCCAGCAGCTTGTTTGGTCAGGATGAGCAGTTCTTC.